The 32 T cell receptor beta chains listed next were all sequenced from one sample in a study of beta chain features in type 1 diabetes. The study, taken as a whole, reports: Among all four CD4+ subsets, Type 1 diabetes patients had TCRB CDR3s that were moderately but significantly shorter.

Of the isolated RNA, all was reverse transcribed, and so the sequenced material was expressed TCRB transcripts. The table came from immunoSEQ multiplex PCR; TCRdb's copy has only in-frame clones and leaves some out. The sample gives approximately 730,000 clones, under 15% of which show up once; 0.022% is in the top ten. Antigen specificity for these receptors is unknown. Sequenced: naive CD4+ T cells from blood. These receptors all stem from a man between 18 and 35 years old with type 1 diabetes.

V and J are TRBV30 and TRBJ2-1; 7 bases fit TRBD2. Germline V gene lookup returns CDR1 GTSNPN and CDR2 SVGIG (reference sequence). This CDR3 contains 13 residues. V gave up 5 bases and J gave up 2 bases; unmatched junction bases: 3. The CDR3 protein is CAWDGGTYNEQFF. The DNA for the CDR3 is TGTGCCTGGGACGGGGGGACCTACAATGAGCAGTTCTTC.

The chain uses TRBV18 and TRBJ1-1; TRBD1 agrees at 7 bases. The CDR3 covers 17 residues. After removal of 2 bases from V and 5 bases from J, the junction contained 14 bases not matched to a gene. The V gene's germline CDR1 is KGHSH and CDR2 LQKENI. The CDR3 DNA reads TGTGCCAGCTCACCATTGGTAGGAGGGGGCGGATCTACTGAAGCTTTCTTT. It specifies CASSPLVGGGGSTEAFF. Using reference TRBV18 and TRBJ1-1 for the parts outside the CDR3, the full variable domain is NAGVMQNPRHLVRRRGQEARLRCSPMKGHSHVYWYRQLPEEGLKFMVYLQKENIIDESGMPKERFSAEFPKEGPSILRIQQVVRGDSAAYFCASSPLVGGGGSTEAFFGQGTRLTVV.

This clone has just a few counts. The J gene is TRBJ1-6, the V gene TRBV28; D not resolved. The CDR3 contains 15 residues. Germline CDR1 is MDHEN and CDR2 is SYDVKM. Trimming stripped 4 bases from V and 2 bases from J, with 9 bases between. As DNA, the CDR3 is TGTGCCAGCAGTTCCTTGGGAGCCTATAATTCACCCCTCCACTTT. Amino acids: CASSSLGAYNSPLHF.

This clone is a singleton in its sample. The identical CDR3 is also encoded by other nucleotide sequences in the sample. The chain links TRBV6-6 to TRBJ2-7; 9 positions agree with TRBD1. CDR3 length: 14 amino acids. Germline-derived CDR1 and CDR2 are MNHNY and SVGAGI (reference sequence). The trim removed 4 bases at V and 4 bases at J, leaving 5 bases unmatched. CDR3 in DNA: TGTGCCAGCAGTTCCGGGACAGGGTCATACGAGCAGTACTTC. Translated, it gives CASSSGTGSYEQYF.

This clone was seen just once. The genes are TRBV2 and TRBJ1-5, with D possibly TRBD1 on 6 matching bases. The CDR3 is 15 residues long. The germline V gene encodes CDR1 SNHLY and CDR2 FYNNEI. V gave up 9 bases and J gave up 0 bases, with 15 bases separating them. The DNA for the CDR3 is TGTGCCAGTAAAGGGACACACTATAGCAATCAGCCCCAGCATTTT. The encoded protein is CASKGTHYSNQPQHF.

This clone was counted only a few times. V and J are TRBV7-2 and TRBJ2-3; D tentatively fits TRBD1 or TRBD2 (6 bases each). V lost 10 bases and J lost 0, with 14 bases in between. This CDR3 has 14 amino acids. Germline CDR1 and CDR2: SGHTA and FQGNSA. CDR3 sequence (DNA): TGTGCCATGGACGGGGGCGCGAGCACAGATACGCAGTATTTT. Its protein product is CAMDGGASTDTQYF.

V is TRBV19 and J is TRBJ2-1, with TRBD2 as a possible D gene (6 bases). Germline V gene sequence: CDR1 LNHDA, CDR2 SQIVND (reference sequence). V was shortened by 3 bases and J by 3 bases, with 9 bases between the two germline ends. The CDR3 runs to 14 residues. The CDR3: CASSMEGDYNEQFF. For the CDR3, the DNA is TGTGCCAGTAGTATGGAGGGTGACTACAATGAGCAGTTCTTC.

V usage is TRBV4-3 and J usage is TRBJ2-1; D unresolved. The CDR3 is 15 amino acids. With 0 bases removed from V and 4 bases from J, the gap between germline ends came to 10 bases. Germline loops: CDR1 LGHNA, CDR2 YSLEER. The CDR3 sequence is CASSQDPTRYNEQFF. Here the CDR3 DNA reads TGCGCCAGCAGCCAAGACCCTACAAGATACAATGAGCAGTTCTTC.

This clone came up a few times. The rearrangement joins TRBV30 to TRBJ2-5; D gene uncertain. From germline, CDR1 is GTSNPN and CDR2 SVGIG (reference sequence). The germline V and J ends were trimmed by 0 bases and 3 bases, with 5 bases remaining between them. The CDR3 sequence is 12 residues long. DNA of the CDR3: TGTGCCTGGAGTGTAGGAAAAGAGACCCAGTACTTC. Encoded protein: CAWSVGKETQYF.

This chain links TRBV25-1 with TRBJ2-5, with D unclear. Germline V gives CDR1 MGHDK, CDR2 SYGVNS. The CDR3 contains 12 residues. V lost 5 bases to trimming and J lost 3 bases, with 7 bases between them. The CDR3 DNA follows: TGTGCCAGCAGTAGGAGAGAAGAGACCCAGTACTTC. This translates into CASSRREETQYF.

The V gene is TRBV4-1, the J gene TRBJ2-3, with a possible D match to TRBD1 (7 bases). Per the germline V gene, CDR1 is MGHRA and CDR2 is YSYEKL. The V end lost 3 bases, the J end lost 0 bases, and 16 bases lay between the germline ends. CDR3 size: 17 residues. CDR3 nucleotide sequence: TGCGCCAGCAGCCACCATTCGACAGGGACTAGCACAGATACGCAGTATTTT. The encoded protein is CASSHHSTGTSTDTQYF.

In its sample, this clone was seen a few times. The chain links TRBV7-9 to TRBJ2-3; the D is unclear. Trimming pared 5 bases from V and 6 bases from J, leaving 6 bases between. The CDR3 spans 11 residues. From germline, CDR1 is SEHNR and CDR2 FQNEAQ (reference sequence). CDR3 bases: TGTGCCAGCAGCCCGGCGGATACGCAGTATTTT. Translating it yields CASSPADTQYF.

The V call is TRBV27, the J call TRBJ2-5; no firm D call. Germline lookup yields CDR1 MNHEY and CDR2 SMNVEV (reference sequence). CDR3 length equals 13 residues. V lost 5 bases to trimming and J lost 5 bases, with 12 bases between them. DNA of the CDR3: TGTGCCAGCAGTCCCACCCTCGGGGAGACCCAGTACTTC. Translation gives CASSPTLGETQYF.

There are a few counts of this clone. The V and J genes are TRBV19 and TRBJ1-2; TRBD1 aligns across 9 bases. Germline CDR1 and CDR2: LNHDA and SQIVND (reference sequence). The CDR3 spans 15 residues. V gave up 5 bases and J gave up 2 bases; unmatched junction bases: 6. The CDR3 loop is CASSHPGQGNYGYTF. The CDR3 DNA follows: TGTGCCAGTAGTCACCCGGGACAGGGCAACTATGGCTACACCTTC.

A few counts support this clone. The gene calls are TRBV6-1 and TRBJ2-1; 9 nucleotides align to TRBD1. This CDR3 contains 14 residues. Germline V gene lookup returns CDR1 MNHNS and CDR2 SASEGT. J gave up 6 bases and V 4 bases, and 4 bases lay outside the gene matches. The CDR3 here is CASSGRDRVNEQFF. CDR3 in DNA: TGTGCCAGCAGTGGCCGGGACAGGGTCAATGAGCAGTTCTTC.

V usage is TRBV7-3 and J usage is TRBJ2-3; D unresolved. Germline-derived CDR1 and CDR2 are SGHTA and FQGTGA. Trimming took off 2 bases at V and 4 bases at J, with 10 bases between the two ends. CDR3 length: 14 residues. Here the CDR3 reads CASSLFGRPDTQYF. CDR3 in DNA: TGTGCCAGCAGCTTATTTGGCAGACCAGATACGCAGTATTTT.

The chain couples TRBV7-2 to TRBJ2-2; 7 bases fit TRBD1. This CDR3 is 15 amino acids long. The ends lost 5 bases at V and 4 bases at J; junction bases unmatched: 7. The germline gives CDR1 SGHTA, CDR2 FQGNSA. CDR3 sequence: CASSPQAGGTGELFF. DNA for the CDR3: TGTGCCAGCAGCCCACAGGCAGGGGGCACCGGGGAGCTGTTTTTT.

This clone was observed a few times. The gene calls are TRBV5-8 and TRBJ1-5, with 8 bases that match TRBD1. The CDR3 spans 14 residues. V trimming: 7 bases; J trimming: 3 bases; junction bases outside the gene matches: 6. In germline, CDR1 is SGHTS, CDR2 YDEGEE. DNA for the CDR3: TGTGCCAGCTACCGGACAGGGTTCAATCAGCCCCAGCATTTT. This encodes CASYRTGFNQPQHF.

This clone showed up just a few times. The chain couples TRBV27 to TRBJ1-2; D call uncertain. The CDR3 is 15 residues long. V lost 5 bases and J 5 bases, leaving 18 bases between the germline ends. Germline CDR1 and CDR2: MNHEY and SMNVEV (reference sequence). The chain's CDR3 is CASSPWEGREYGYTF. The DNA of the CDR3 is TGTGCCAGCAGTCCCTGGGAGGGTAGAGAATATGGCTACACCTTC.

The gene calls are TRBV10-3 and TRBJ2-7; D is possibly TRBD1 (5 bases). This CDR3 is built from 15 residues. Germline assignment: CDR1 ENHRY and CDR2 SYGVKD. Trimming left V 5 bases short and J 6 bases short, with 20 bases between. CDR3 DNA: TGTGCCATCAGTCTCGAGGTAGGGGTCTCTCTCGAGCAGTACTTC. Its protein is CAISLEVGVSLEQYF.

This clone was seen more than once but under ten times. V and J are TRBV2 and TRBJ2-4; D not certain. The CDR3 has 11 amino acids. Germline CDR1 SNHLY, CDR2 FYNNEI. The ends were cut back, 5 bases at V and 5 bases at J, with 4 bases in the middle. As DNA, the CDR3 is TGTGCCAGCAGTATACAAAACATTCAGTACTTC. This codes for CASSIQNIQYF. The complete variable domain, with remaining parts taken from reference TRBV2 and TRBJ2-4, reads EPEVTQTPSHQVTQMGQEVILRCVPISNHLYFYWYRQILGQKVEFLVSFYNNEISEKSEIFDDQFSVERPDGSNFTLKIRSTKLEDSAMYFCASSIQNIQYFGAGTRLSVL.

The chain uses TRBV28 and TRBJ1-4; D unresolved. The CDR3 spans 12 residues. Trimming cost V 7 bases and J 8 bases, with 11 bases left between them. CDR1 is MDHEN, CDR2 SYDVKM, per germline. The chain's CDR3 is CASTTHGEKLFF. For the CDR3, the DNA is TGTGCCAGCACCACTCATGGGGAAAAACTGTTTTTT.

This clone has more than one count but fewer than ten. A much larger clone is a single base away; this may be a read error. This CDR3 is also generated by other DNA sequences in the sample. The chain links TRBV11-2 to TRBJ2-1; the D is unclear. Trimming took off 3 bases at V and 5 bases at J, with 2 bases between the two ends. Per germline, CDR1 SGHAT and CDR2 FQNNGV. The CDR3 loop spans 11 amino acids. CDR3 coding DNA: TGTGCCAGCAGCTTCCACAATGAGCAGTTCTTC. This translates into CASSFHNEQFF.

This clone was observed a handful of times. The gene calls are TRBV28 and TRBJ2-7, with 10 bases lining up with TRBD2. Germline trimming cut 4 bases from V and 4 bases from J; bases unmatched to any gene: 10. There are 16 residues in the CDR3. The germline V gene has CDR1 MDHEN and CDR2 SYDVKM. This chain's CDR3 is CASSSPGSGGPYEQYF. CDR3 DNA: TGTGCCAGCAGTTCTCCGGGTAGCGGGGGGCCGTACGAGCAGTACTTC.

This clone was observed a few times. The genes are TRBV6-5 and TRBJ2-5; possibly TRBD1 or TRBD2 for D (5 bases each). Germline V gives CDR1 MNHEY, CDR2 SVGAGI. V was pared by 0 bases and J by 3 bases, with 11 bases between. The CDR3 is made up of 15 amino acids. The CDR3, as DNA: TGTGCCAGCAGTTACTCGTGGGGGAAGAAAGAGACCCAGTACTTC. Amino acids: CASSYSWGKKETQYF.

The CDR3: CASTKGQNTGELFF. The CDR3, as DNA: TGTGCCAGCACTAAGGGGCAGAACACCGGGGAGCTGTTTTTT. V usage is TRBV6-5 and J usage is TRBJ2-2, with D maybe TRBD1 (5 bases). The CDR3 is 14 residues long. The ends were cut back, 7 bases at V and 1 base at J, with 10 bases in the middle. Germline-derived CDR1 and CDR2 are MNHEY and SVGAGI.

DNA for the CDR3: TGCGCCAGCAGCAATCCGGGACAGGGCTCTAATCAGCCCCAGCATTTT. Translation: CASSNPGQGSNQPQHF. This chain uses TRBV4-1 with TRBJ1-5, with 9 bases lining up with TRBD1. The CDR3 contains 16 residues. CDR1 is MGHRA, CDR2 YSYEKL, per germline. Trimming cost V 5 bases and J 4 bases; bases outside gene matches: 9.

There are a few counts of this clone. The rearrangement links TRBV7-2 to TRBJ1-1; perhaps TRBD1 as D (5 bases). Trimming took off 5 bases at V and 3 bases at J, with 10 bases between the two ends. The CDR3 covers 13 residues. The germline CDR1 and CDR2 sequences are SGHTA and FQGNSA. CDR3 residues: CASSDWGDTEAFF. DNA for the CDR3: TGTGCCAGCAGCGACTGGGGCGACACTGAAGCTTTCTTT.

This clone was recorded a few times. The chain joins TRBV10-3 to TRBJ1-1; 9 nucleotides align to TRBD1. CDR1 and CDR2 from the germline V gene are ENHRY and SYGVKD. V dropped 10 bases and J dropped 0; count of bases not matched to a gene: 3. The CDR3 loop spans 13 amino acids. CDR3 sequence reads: CATGTGLNTEAFF. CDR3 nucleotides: TGTGCCACCGGGACAGGGTTGAACACTGAAGCTTTCTTT.

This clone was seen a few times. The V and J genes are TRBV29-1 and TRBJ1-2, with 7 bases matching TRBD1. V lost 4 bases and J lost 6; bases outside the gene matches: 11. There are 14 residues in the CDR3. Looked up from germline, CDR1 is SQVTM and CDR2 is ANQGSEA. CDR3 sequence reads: CSVARGAENDGYTF. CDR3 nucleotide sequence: TGCAGCGTTGCCAGGGGGGCTGAGAACGATGGCTACACCTTC. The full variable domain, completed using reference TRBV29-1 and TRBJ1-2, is SAVISQKPSRDICQRGTSLTIQCQVDSQVTMMFWYRQQPGQSLTLIATANQGSEATYESGFVIDKFPISRPNLTFSTLTVSNMSPEDSSIYLCSVARGAENDGYTFGSGTRLTVV.

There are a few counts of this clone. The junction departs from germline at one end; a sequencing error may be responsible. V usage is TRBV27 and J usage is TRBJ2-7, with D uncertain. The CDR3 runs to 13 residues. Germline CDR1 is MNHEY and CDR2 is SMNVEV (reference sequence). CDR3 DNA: TGTGCAAGCACCACAGCGCAATCCTACGAGCAGTACTTC. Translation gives CASTTAQSYEQYF.

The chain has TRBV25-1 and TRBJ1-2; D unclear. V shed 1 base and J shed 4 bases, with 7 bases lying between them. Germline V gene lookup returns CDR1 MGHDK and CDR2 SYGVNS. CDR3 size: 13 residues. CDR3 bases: TGTGCCAGCAGTGAATCTGGATTCTATGGCTACACCTTC. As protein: CASSESGFYGYTF.